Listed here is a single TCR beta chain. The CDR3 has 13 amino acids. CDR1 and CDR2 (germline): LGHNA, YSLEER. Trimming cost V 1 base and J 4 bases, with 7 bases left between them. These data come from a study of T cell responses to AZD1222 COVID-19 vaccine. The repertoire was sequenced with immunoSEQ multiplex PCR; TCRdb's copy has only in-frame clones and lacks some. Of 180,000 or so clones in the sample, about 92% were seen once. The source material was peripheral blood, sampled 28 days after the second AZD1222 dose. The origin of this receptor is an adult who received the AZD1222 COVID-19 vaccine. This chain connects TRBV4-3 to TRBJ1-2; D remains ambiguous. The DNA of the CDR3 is TGCGCCAGCAGCCAAGTAGAGGGCTATGGCTACACCTTC. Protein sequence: CASSQVEGYGYTF.